This TCR beta chain was profiled in a study of response to subunit inactivated influenza vaccine. The study, taken as a whole, reports: It was the authors' suggestion that each seasonal influenza vaccination recruits few new T cells.

On this clonotype: Antigen specificity is unknown.

TCRdb reprocessed the RT-PCR reads with MiXCR, giving one entry per CDR3 protein. The table includes some 850,000 distinct CDR3 sequences, around 20% detected once. The CDR3 sequence is 12 residues long. Deletions cut 3 bases from V and 4 bases from J, with 7 bases between. Germline lookup yields CDR1 SGHRS and CDR2 YFSETQ. The sample here was PBMCs from blood, taken 4 to 6 days after vaccination. The source of this sequence is a man in his fifties or sixties who received an inactivated influenza vaccine. V and J are TRBV5-1 and TRBJ2-5; D not resolved. CDR3 residues: CASSSNVETQYF. The CDR3 DNA follows: TGCGCCAGCAGCTCGAACGTAGAGACCCAGTACTTC.